One sample yielded the 19 T cell receptor beta chains listed below, sequenced in a study of blood T cell repertoires in COVID-19. Produced via immunoSEQ multiplex PCR; TCRdb's table is partial and in-frame only. The sample lists about 300,000 clones, under 90% occurring once. The sequencing sample was made of peripheral blood. These receptors all stem from a woman aged 25 to 39 with COVID-19, enrolled during active disease.

The V call is TRBV28, the J call TRBJ2-7; weak D call: TRBD2 (5 bases). Germline CDR1 reads MDHEN; CDR2 reads SYDVKM. V was pared by 6 bases and J by 3 bases, with 12 bases between. This CDR3 has 13 residues. CDR3 sequence (DNA): TGTGCCAGCAGCAAAGGAGGAATCTACGAGCAGTACGTC. As protein: CASSKGGIYEQYV.

The rearrangement links TRBV3-1 (or the pseudogene TRBV3-2) to TRBJ2-2, with 7 positions matching TRBD2. Germline V CDR1 and CDR2: LGHDT, YNNKEL (reference sequence). This CDR3 region has 16 residues. V shed 4 bases and J 4 bases; nucleotides not matched to a gene: 9. In nucleotides, the CDR3 is TGTGCCAGCAGCCCGGGAGGACTATTTATCACCGGGGAGCTGTTTTTT. The encoded protein is CASSPGGLFITGELFF.

This chain uses TRBV6-2 or TRBV6-3 with TRBJ1-6, with D perhaps matching TRBD1 (6 bases). The germline CDR1 and CDR2 sequences are MNHEY and SVGEGT. V was clipped by 3 bases and J by 10 bases, with 19 bases between them. CDR3 size: 16 residues. CDR3: CASSYRQATRLSPLHF. The CDR3, as DNA: TGTGCCAGCAGTTATCGACAGGCCACAAGGTTGTCACCCCTCCACTTT.

The chain recombines TRBV10-3 with TRBJ2-7, with D uncertain. Germline lookup yields CDR1 ENHRY and CDR2 SYGVKD. This CDR3 is built from 14 residues. V was trimmed by 4 bases and J by 0 bases, leaving 10 bases between them. The CDR3 protein is CAISGSDLSYEQYF. The CDR3 bases are TGTGCCATCAGTGGGAGTGATCTCTCCTACGAGCAGTACTTC.

J is TRBJ2-2 and V is TRBV7-9; maybe TRBD2 (5 bases). Germline V gene data show CDR1 as SEHNR and CDR2 as FQNEAQ (reference sequence). The CDR3 is 16 residues long. Trimming left V 4 bases short and J 1 base short, with 13 bases between. The CDR3 sequence: CASSSPSYLNTGELFF. CDR3 coding DNA: TGTGCCAGCAGCTCACCTAGCTACCTGAACACCGGGGAGCTGTTTTTT.

This clone was counted a single time. The rearrangement joins TRBV6-6 to TRBJ1-1; D unclear. The CDR3 runs to 14 residues. The V gene's germline CDR1 is MNHNY and CDR2 SVGAGI (reference sequence). V was clipped by 0 bases and J by 2 bases, with 7 bases between them. The CDR3 protein is CASSYSGVNTEAFF. CDR3 sequence (DNA): TGTGCCAGCAGTTACTCCGGAGTTAACACTGAAGCTTTCTTT.

The V gene is TRBV30, the J gene TRBJ1-4; D is perhaps TRBD1 (5 bases). Germline V gene lookup returns CDR1 GTSNPN and CDR2 SVGIG (reference sequence). Trimming cost V 1 base and J 14 bases, with 23 bases left between them. This CDR3 region has 15 residues. CDR3 nucleotides: TGTGCCTGGAGTGGTGCGGGAGGGGCCATACTGCGGCTGTTTTTT. Translated, it gives CAWSGAGGAILRLFF.

The chain links TRBV2 to TRBJ1-4, with no clear D. Between the trimmed V and J ends, which lost 6 bases and 0 bases, there was a span of 14 bases. The CDR3 extends over 16 amino acids. Germline lookup yields CDR1 SNHLY and CDR2 FYNNEI. The CDR3 nucleotides read TGTGCCAGCAGACTTAGAGGGTCATCAACTAATGAAAAACTGTTTTTT. Translating gives CASRLRGSSTNEKLFF.

The sample holds one count of this clone. This sample includes further DNA sequences coding for the same CDR3. The chain combines TRBV5-1 with TRBJ1-2, with 7 bases lining up with TRBD1. The germline V gene encodes CDR1 SGHRS and CDR2 YFSETQ. The ends lost 4 bases at V and 6 bases at J; junction bases unmatched: 3. This CDR3 region has 12 residues. The CDR3 DNA follows: TGCGCCAGCAGCCCCGACAGGGATGGCTACACCTTC. Protein sequence: CASSPDRDGYTF.

The gene calls are TRBV6-5 and TRBJ1-2; D possibly corresponds to TRBD1 (6 bases). V shed 5 bases and J shed 1 base, with 11 bases lying between them. Germline V CDR1 and CDR2: MNHEY, SVGAGI. This CDR3 spans 14 amino acids. In nucleotides, the CDR3 is TGTGCCAGCAGTAGCACAGGGCTTAACTATGGCTACACCTTC. Translating it yields CASSSTGLNYGYTF.

The chain employs TRBV19 and TRBJ1-2; 7 bases align to TRBD1. Germline loops: CDR1 LNHDA, CDR2 SQIVND (reference sequence). V dropped 7 bases and J dropped 2; count of bases not matched to a gene: 10. This CDR3 is built from 15 residues. CDR3 DNA: TGTGCCAGTACCCCACTCTCGACAGGGAACTATGGCTACACCTTC. It yields the protein CASTPLSTGNYGYTF.

The genes are TRBV9 and TRBJ2-7; D perhaps matches TRBD1 (6 bases). Trimming took 0 bases from V and 5 from J, leaving 15 bases between them. The CDR3 runs to 15 residues. Germline-derived CDR1 and CDR2 are SGDLS and YYNGEE. The CDR3 coding sequence is TGTGCCAGCAGCGTAGATCCAGGGGACAAAGACGAGCAGTACTTC. Translated, it gives CASSVDPGDKDEQYF.

The genes are TRBV5-1 and TRBJ1-1; D might be TRBD1 (5 bases). The CDR3 runs 14 residues. Deletions cut 7 bases from V and 4 bases from J, with 17 bases between. The germline V gene encodes CDR1 SGHRS and CDR2 YFSETQ. As DNA, the CDR3 is TGCGCCAGCGGCCATTCTTATGGGGCCACTGAAGCTTTCTTT. It yields the protein CASGHSYGATEAFF. The whole variable domain, filled in from reference TRBV5-1 and TRBJ1-1, reads KAGVTQTPRYLIKTRGQQVTLSCSPISGHRSVSWYQQTPGQGLQFLFEYFSETQRNKGNFPGRFSGRQFSNSRSEMNVSTLELGDSALYLCASGHSYGATEAFFGQGTRLTVV.

The V call is TRBV9, the J call TRBJ2-5, with 7 positions matching TRBD1. Germline V CDR1 and CDR2: SGDLS, YYNGEE. Trimming cost V 1 base and J 3 bases; bases outside gene matches: 3. The CDR3 contains 14 residues. The CDR3 reads CASSVPGQKETQYF. CDR3 nucleotide sequence: TGTGCCAGCAGCGTACCGGGACAGAAAGAGACCCAGTACTTC.

The chain has TRBV18 and TRBJ1-5; 7 nucleotides agree with TRBD1. V dropped 0 bases and J dropped 7; count of bases not matched to a gene: 6. This CDR3 is 15 amino acids long. The V gene's germline CDR1 is KGHSH and CDR2 LQKENI. CDR3 nucleotides: TGTGCCAGCTCACCACCAGGGGGCAAGGGACAGCCCCAGCATTTT. Its protein is CASSPPGGKGQPQHF.

J is TRBJ1-5 and V is TRBV18; no clear D. From germline, CDR1 is KGHSH and CDR2 LQKENI. The CDR3 extends over 15 amino acids. V lost 4 bases and J 6 bases, leaving 16 bases between the germline ends. CDR3 nucleotide sequence: TGTGCCAGCTCACTCGGCGACGGCGGGAGTCAGCCCCAGCATTTT. Protein product: CASSLGDGGSQPQHF.

J is TRBJ1-2 and V is TRBV28; perhaps TRBD1 as D (6 bases). Trimming pared 4 bases from V and 3 bases from J, leaving 9 bases between. The CDR3 runs to 13 residues. Per germline, CDR1 MDHEN and CDR2 SYDVKM. The CDR3 nucleotides are TGTGCCAGCAGTTCCAACAGGGACTATGGCTACACCTTC. Its translation: CASSSNRDYGYTF.

V is TRBV25-1 and J is TRBJ1-4; 7 bases align to TRBD1. The ends lost 8 bases at V and 6 bases at J; junction bases unmatched: 9. The germline V gene encodes CDR1 MGHDK and CDR2 SYGVNS. The CDR3 runs 14 residues. CDR3 sequence (DNA): TGTGCCAGCTCCCCGGGACAGCGGTATGAAAAACTGTTTTTT. Encoded protein: CASSPGQRYEKLFF.

This chain joins TRBV7-9 and TRBJ1-2; D perhaps matches TRBD1 (6 bases). The CDR3 spans 15 residues. Germline CDR1 and CDR2: SEHNR and FQNEAQ (reference sequence). V was clipped by 4 bases and J by 3 bases, with 15 bases between them. DNA of the CDR3: TGTGCCAGCAGCTCCAGGGACACTTCTTACTATGGCTACACCTTC. The encoded protein is CASSSRDTSYYGYTF.